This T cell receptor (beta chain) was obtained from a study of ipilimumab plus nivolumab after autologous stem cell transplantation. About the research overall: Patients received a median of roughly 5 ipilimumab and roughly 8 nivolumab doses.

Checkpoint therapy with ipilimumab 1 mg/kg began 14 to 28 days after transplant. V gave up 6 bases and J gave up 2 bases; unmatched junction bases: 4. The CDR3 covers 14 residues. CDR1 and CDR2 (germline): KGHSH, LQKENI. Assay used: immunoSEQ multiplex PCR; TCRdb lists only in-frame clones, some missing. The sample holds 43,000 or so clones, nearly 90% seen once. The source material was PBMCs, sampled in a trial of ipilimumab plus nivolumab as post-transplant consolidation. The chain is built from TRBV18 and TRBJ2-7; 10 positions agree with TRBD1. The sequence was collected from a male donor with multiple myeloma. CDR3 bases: TGTGCCAGCTCCGCCGGGACAGGGGCCTACGAGCAGTACTTC. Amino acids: CASSAGTGAYEQYF.